This passage covers 25 T cell receptor beta chains from one sample sequenced in a study of T cells in Graves' hyperthyroidism and ophthalmopathy. Amplification of TCR beta CDR3 regions was performed using RNA transcripts as template. The HTBI primer set served for first-round RT-PCR of the TCR CDR3. TCRdb reprocessed the multiplex PCR reads with MiXCR, giving one entry per CDR3 protein. The table records about 250,000 distinct CDR3 sequences, approximately 25% of them present only once. The sample taken for sequencing was blood. The receptor set was obtained from a woman in her thirties or forties with Graves' ophthalmopathy.

The chain links TRBV6-1 to TRBJ1-1; a possible D gene is TRBD1 (5 bases). The CDR3 sequence is 15 residues long. Germline assignment: CDR1 MNHNS and CDR2 SASEGT. The V gene lost 6 bases and the J gene lost 3 bases, with 17 bases spanning the gap. CDR3 amino acids: CASRWSTGQHTEAFF. The DNA of the CDR3 is TGTGCCAGCAGATGGAGTACGGGGCAGCACACTGAAGCTTTCTTT.

This clonotype was seen repeatedly, ten times or more. This chain connects TRBV7-2 to TRBJ2-2, with 9 bases aligning to TRBD2. With 4 bases clipped from V and 7 bases from J, the junction kept 7 bases outside the gene matches. Germline V gene sequence: CDR1 SGHTA, CDR2 FQGNSA. The length of the CDR3 is 15 residues. CDR3 DNA: TGTGCCAGCAGCTCGCTAGCGGGAACGGGCGGGGAGCTGTTTTTT. This sequence encodes CASSSLAGTGGELFF.

CDR3 loop: CASGGGPDYGYTF. The CDR3 DNA is TGTGCCAGCGGTGGGGGTCCGGACTATGGCTACACCTTC. V gene TRBV28 combines with J gene TRBJ1-2; D possibly corresponds to TRBD1 (5 bases). The CDR3 contains 13 residues. Germline CDR1 MDHEN, CDR2 SYDVKM. V lost 8 bases and J 3 bases, leaving 13 bases between the germline ends.

This clonotype was found many times. J is TRBJ1-1 and V is TRBV19, with unresolved D. Germline V gives CDR1 LNHDA, CDR2 SQIVND (reference sequence). The CDR3 is made up of 16 amino acids. Trimming took 5 bases from V and 0 from J, leaving 16 bases between them. In nucleotides, the CDR3 is TGTGCCAGTAGTCCCTGGGTAGGCGGGGTGAACACTGAAGCTTTCTTT. This sequence encodes CASSPWVGGVNTEAFF.

The sample holds many counts of this clonotype. The chain combines TRBV7-2 with TRBJ1-5; 9 bases are shared with TRBD1. The CDR3 length is 15 residues. The V gene's germline CDR1 is SGHTA and CDR2 FQGNSA. Trimming took 5 bases from V and 2 from J; bases not matched to a gene: 4. The CDR3 region is CASSPRTGGNQPQHF. CDR3 nucleotides: TGTGCCAGCAGCCCCCGGACAGGGGGCAATCAGCCCCAGCATTTT. Drawing the rest from reference TRBV7-2 and TRBJ1-5, the complete variable domain is GAGVSQSPSNKVTEKGKDVELRCDPISGHTALYWYRQSLGQGLEFLIYFQGNSAPDKSGLPSDRFSAERTGGSVSTLTIQRTQQEDSAVYLCASSPRTGGNQPQHFGDGTRLSIL.

The V gene is TRBV28, the J gene TRBJ2-2; TRBD1 or TRBD2 may be the D gene (5 bases each). Trimming removed 5 bases from V and 0 bases from J, with 16 bases in between. The CDR3 consists of 17 residues. CDR1 MDHEN and CDR2 SYDVKM come from the germline V gene. The CDR3 loop is CASSPHGAGSNTGELFF. In nucleotides, the CDR3 is TGTGCCAGCAGTCCGCACGGGGCAGGGTCGAACACCGGGGAGCTGTTTTTT.

This clonotype was counted many times. The J gene is TRBJ2-4, the V gene TRBV3-1, with D perhaps TRBD2 (6 bases). Trimming took 1 base from V and 1 from J, leaving 8 bases between them. This CDR3 region has 15 residues. Germline CDR1 is LGHDT and CDR2 is YNNKEL (reference sequence). The CDR3 DNA is TGTGCCAGCAGCCAAGGACGGGGGGCCAAAAACATTCAGTACTTC. Protein: CASSQGRGAKNIQYF.

This rearrangement joins TRBV20-1 to TRBJ2-7; D may be TRBD1 or TRBD2 (6 bases each). The CDR3 is 15 amino acids. Trimming removed 0 bases at V and 1 base at J, with 13 bases between. Germline-derived CDR1 and CDR2 are DFQATT and SNEGSKA (reference sequence). The DNA of the CDR3 is TGCAGTGCTAGAGATCCGGGGGCGATTTCCTACGAGCAGTACTTC. Its protein product is CSARDPGAISYEQYF.

This clonotype showed up many times. The rearrangement uses TRBV11-1 and TRBJ2-2, with D tentatively TRBD1 or TRBD2 (5 bases each). The germline V gene encodes CDR1 SGHAT and CDR2 FQDESV (reference sequence). V lost 0 bases and J lost 1, with 15 bases in between. The CDR3 contains 18 residues. The CDR3 loop is CASSLALGEGMNTGELFF. Here the CDR3 DNA reads TGTGCCAGCAGCTTAGCGCTCGGTGAGGGGATGAACACCGGGGAGCTGTTTTTT.

The chain uses TRBV6-5 and TRBJ1-1; 7 bases map to TRBD1. Germline CDR1 and CDR2: MNHEY and SVGAGI. The CDR3 consists of 16 residues. With 2 bases clipped from V and 1 base from J, the junction kept 7 bases outside the gene matches. The DNA of the CDR3 is TGTGCCAGCAGTTACGACGTGACAGGGTCGAACACTGAAGCTTTCTTT. Amino acids: CASSYDVTGSNTEAFF.

This clonotype has at least ten counts. The gene calls are TRBV6-1 and TRBJ2-7; 9 bases align to TRBD1. The V gene end was trimmed by 5 bases and the J gene end by 3 bases; junction bases not matched to a gene: 5. The CDR3 length is 14 residues. Germline-derived CDR1 and CDR2 are MNHNS and SASEGT. The CDR3 coding sequence is TGTGCCAGCAGTCCAGAGGACAGGGGCTACGAGCAGTACTTC. Its translation: CASSPEDRGYEQYF.

In this sample, this clonotype turned up many times. The chain employs TRBV5-5 and TRBJ2-5; no clear D. The CDR3 is made up of 14 amino acids. The ends were cut back, 2 bases at V and 0 bases at J, with 8 bases in the middle. Germline V lookup: CDR1 SGHKS, CDR2 YYEKEE (reference sequence). The CDR3 sequence: CASSFVLYQETQYF. CDR3 DNA: TGTGCCAGCAGCTTTGTACTGTACCAAGAGACCCAGTACTTC.

The chain links TRBV27 to TRBJ1-1; D uncertain. Germline V CDR1 and CDR2: MNHEY, SMNVEV (reference sequence). V lost 6 bases and J 11 bases, leaving 13 bases between the germline ends. The CDR3 loop spans 11 amino acids. The CDR3 bases are TGTGCCAGCAGCTTAAGTCTCGAGGCTTTCTTT. This gives the protein CASSLSLEAFF.

The rearrangement uses TRBV10-3 and TRBJ1-2; D is uncertain. Trimming pared 4 bases from V and 4 bases from J, leaving 16 bases between. The germline gives CDR1 ENHRY, CDR2 SYGVKD. The CDR3 loop spans 15 amino acids. The CDR3 DNA sequence: TGTGCCATCAGTGGCCCCCTGGCCAACCCCTATGGCTACACCTTC. This encodes CAISGPLANPYGYTF.

This clonotype has only a few counts. The chain has TRBV28 and TRBJ2-7; TRBD2 might be the D (5 bases). Trimming removed 2 bases from V and 0 bases from J, with 11 bases in between. CDR1 and CDR2 (germline): MDHEN, SYDVKM. There are 15 residues in the CDR3. The DNA of the CDR3 is TGTGCCAGCAGTTTAAGGTCCGGGATCTCCTACGAGCAGTACTTC. It translates to CASSLRSGISYEQYF.

This clonotype was seen at least ten times. The chain is built from TRBV28 and TRBJ1-1; D not certain. Germline CDR1 is MDHEN and CDR2 is SYDVKM. The CDR3 runs 13 residues. The V gene lost 0 bases and the J gene lost 7 bases, with 9 bases spanning the gap. CDR3 sequence: CASSLWRGDEAFF. The CDR3 DNA is TGTGCCAGCAGTTTATGGCGGGGTGATGAAGCTTTCTTT.

This clonotype was picked up a small number of times. This sequence joins TRBV6-2 or TRBV6-3 and TRBJ2-7; D unclear. The V end was cut by 0 bases, the J end by 2 bases, with 8 bases between. The CDR3 is 14 amino acids. CDR1 is MNHEY, CDR2 SVGEGT, per germline. Written as DNA, the CDR3 is TGTGCCAGCAGTTACTCATCATCAACCTACGAGCAGTACTTC. Translated: CASSYSSSTYEQYF.

This clonotype has a count of ten or more. V and J are TRBV9 and TRBJ1-1; perhaps TRBD1 as D (5 bases). Trimming stripped 0 bases from V and 5 bases from J, with 8 bases between. CDR1 is SGDLS, CDR2 YYNGEE, per germline. There are 13 residues in the CDR3. CDR3 protein: CASSVAGQTEAFF. The CDR3 DNA reads as TGTGCCAGCAGCGTAGCAGGGCAAACTGAAGCTTTCTTT.

This clonotype was counted ten times or more. The gene calls are TRBV18 and TRBJ2-7; D gene ambiguous. This CDR3 region has 15 residues. Germline lookup yields CDR1 KGHSH and CDR2 LQKENI. V was shortened by 2 bases and J by 1 base, with 12 bases between the two germline ends. This CDR3 reads CASSPGTTQSYEQYF. In DNA form, the CDR3 reads TGTGCCAGCTCACCAGGTACTACCCAGTCCTACGAGCAGTACTTC. The whole variable domain, remainder taken from reference TRBV18 and TRBJ2-7, is NAGVMQNPRHLVRRRGQEARLRCSPMKGHSHVYWYRQLPEEGLKFMVYLQKENIIDESGMPKERFSAEFPKEGPSILRIQQVVRGDSAAYFCASSPGTTQSYEQYFGPGTRLTVT.

The J gene is TRBJ1-1, the V gene TRBV6-1; a weak D match, TRBD1 (5 bases). The CDR3 length is 16 residues. The germline V gene has CDR1 MNHNS and CDR2 SASEGT. V lost 7 bases and J 1 base, leaving 19 bases between the germline ends. The CDR3: CASTVRPGRRNTEAFF. The CDR3 nucleotides are TGTGCCAGCACCGTCCGACCGGGACGGAGGAACACTGAAGCTTTCTTT.

This clonotype has at least ten counts. The chain employs TRBV28 and TRBJ1-5; tentatively, D is TRBD1 (5 bases). Trimming removed 7 bases at V and 7 bases at J, with 17 bases between. The CDR3 has 14 residues. Germline CDR1 MDHEN, CDR2 SYDVKM. CDR3 residues: CASNALGLGQPQHF. The CDR3 nucleotides are TGTGCCAGCAATGCTCTGGGGCTAGGGCAGCCCCAGCATTTT.

In regard to this clonotype: A read error may be the cause here, since a much bigger clone is one base away. This chain connects TRBV5-1 to TRBJ2-7; 8 bases agree with TRBD2. Per the germline V gene, CDR1 is SGHRS and CDR2 is YFSETQ. The CDR3 totals 14 residues. J was trimmed by 7 bases and V by 4 bases; bases with no gene match: 10. The CDR3 coding sequence is TGCGCCAGCAGCCCGAGCGGGAGAGGACGGGAGCAGTACTTC. Translated: CASSPSGRGREQYF. The full variable domain, rest sourced from reference TRBV5-1 and TRBJ2-7, is KAGVTQTPRYLIKTRGQQVTLSCSPISGHRSVSWYQQTPGQGLQFLFEYFSETQRNKGNFPGRFSGRQFSNSRSEMNVSTLELGDSALYLCASSPSGRGREQYFGPGTRLTVT.

This clonotype was recorded many times. This chain connects TRBV10-3 to TRBJ1-6; D is undetermined. V shed 2 bases and J shed 9 bases, with 8 bases lying between them. This CDR3 comprises 13 residues. CDR1 and CDR2 (germline): ENHRY, SYGVKD. The CDR3 protein is CAISEIAGSPLHF. CDR3 nucleotides: TGTGCCATCAGTGAGATAGCCGGTTCACCCCTCCACTTT.

In regard to this clonotype: This may arise from a read error, as a much more abundant clone is one base away. The CDR3 nucleotides are TGTGCCAGTAGCGCCGGGACAGGGAGCGCCCATGGCTACACCTTC. Translating it yields CASSAGTGSAHGYTF. The J gene is TRBJ1-2, the V gene TRBV19, with TRBD1 matching 9 bases. V lost 6 bases, J lost 6 bases, and 11 bases stayed unmatched. CDR1 is LNHDA, CDR2 SQIVND, per germline (reference sequence). The CDR3 consists of 15 residues.

The table lists this clonotype with many counts. The chain has TRBV2 and TRBJ1-3; TRBD1 matches 8 bases. CDR1 is SNHLY and CDR2 is FYNNEI in the germline V gene. This CDR3 is 14 amino acids long. Trimming took 7 bases from V and 2 from J; bases not matched to a gene: 4. This CDR3 reads CASILQGAGNTIYF. Written as DNA, the CDR3 is TGTGCCAGCATTTTACAGGGGGCTGGAAACACCATATATTTT. Combining the CDR3 with reference TRBV2 and TRBJ1-3 gives the whole variable domain EPEVTQTPSHQVTQMGQEVILRCVPISNHLYFYWYRQILGQKVEFLVSFYNNEISEKSEIFDDQFSVERPDGSNFTLKIRSTKLEDSAMYFCASILQGAGNTIYFGEGSWLTVV.